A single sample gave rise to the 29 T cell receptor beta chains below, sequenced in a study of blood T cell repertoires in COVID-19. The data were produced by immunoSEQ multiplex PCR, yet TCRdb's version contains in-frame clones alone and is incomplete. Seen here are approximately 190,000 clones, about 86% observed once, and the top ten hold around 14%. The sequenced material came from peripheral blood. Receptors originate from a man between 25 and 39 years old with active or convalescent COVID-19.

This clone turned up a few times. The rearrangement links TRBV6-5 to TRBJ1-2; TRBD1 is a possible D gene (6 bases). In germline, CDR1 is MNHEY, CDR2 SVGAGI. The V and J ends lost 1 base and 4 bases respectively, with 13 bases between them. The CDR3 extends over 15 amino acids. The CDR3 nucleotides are TGTGCCAGCAGTTACTTCCGGGACACCTTCTATGGCTACACCTTC. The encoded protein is CASSYFRDTFYGYTF.

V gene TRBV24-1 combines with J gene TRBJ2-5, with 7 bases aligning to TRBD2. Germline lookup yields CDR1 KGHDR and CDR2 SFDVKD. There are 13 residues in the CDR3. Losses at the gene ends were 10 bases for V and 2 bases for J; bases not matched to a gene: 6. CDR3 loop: CATGEGYQETQYF. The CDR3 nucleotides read TGTGCCACAGGGGAGGGCTATCAAGAGACCCAGTACTTC.

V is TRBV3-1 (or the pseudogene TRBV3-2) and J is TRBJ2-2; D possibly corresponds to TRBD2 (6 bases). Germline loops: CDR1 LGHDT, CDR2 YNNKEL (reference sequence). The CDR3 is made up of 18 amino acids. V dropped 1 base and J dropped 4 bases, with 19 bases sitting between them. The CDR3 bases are TGTGCCAGCAGCCAAGGAAGGCCGATGGGGGGAGGCACCGGGGAGCTGTTTTTT. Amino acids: CASSQGRPMGGGTGELFF.

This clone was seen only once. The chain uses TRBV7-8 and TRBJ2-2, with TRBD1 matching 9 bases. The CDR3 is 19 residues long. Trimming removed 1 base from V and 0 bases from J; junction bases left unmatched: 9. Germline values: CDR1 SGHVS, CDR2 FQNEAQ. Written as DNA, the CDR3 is TGTGCCAGCAGCTTAGGGACAGGGGTGCTCTACTCGAACACCGGGGAGCTGTTTTTT. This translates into CASSLGTGVLYSNTGELFF. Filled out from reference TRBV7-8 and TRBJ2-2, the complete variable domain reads GAGVSQSPRYKVAKRGQDVALRCDPISGHVSLFWYQQALGQGPEFLTYFQNEAQLDKSGLPSDRFFAERPEGSVSTLKIQRTQQEDSAVYLCASSLGTGVLYSNTGELFFGEGSRLTVL.

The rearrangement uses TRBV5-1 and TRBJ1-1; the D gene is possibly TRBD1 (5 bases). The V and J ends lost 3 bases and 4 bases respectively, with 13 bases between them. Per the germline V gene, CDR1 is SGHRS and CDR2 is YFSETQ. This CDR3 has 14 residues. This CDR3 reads CASSSGGGTTEAFF. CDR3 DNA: TGCGCCAGCAGCTCCGGCGGGGGTACCACTGAAGCTTTCTTT. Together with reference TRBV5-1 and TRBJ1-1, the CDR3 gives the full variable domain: KAGVTQTPRYLIKTRGQQVTLSCSPISGHRSVSWYQQTPGQGLQFLFEYFSETQRNKGNFPGRFSGRQFSNSRSEMNVSTLELGDSALYLCASSSGGGTTEAFFGQGTRLTVV.

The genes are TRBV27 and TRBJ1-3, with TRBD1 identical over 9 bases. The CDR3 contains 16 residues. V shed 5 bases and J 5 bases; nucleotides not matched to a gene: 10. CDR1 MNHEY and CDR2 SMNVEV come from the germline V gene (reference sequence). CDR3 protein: CASSPSRQGGRNTIYF. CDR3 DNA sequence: TGTGCCAGCAGTCCCTCCCGACAGGGGGGAAGAAACACCATATATTTT.

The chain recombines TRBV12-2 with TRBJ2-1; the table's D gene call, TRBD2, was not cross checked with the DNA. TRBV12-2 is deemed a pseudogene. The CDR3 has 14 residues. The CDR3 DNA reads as TGTGCAAGTCGCGCTACCGGGAACTACAATGAGCAGTTCTTC. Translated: CASRATGNYNEQFF.

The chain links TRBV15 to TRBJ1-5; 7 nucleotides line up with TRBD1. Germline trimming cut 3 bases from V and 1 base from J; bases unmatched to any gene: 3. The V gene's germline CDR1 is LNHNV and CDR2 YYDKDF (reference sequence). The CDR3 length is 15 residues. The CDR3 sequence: CATSSQGGSNQPQHF. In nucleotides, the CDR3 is TGTGCCACCAGCAGTCAGGGGGGAAGCAATCAGCCCCAGCATTTT.

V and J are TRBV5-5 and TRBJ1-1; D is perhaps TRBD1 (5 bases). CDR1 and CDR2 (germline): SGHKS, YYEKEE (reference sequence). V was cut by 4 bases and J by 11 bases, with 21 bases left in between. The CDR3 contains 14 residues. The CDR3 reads CASSQGRDYLTAFF. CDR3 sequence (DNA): TGTGCCAGCAGCCAAGGACGGGACTACCTTACGGCTTTCTTT.

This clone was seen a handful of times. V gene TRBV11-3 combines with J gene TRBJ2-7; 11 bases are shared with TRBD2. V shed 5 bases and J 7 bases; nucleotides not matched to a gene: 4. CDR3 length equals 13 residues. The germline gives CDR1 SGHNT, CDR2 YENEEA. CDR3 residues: CASSGTSGSEQYF. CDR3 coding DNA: TGTGCCAGCAGCGGGACTAGCGGTTCGGAGCAGTACTTC. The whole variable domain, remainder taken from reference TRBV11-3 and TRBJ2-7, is EAGVVQSPRYKIIEKKQPVAFWCNPISGHNTLYWYLQNLGQGPELLIRYENEEAVDDSQLPKDRFSAERLKGVDSTLKIQPAELGDSAVYLCASSGTSGSEQYFGPGTRLTVT.

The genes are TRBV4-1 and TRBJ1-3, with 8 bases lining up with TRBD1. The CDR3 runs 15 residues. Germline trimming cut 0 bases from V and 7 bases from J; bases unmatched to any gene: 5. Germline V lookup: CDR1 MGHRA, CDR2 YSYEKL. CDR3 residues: CASSQDPRTGNTIYF. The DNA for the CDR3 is TGCGCCAGCAGCCAAGATCCCCGGACAGGGAACACCATATATTTT.

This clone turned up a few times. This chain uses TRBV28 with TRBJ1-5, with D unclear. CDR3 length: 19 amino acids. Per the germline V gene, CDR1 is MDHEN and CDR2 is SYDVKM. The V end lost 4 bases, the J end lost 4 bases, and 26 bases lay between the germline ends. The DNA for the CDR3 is TGTGCCAGCAGTTCTATGGGTCTTACCACTATACGTTCGAATCAGCCCCAGCATTTT. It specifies CASSSMGLTTIRSNQPQHF.

The CDR3 here is CASSYTGLAGEPRQETQYF. CDR3 DNA: TGCGCCAGCAGCTACACGGGACTAGCGGGGGAGCCTCGACAAGAGACCCAGTACTTC. This chain links TRBV5-1 with TRBJ2-5; 14 positions agree with TRBD2. From germline, CDR1 is SGHRS and CDR2 YFSETQ. The CDR3 length is 19 residues. J was trimmed by 2 bases and V by 3 bases; bases with no gene match: 12.

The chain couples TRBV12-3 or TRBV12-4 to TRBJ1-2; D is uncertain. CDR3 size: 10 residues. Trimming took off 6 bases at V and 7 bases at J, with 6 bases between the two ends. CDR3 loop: CASSFSGYTF. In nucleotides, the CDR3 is TGTGCCAGCAGCTTCTCTGGCTACACCTTC.

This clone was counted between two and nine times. The CDR3 is CASSPGEAADTQYF. Here the CDR3 DNA reads TGTGCCAGCAGCCCAGGGGAGGCCGCAGATACGCAGTATTTT. The chain carries TRBV6-2 or TRBV6-3 and TRBJ2-3; either TRBD1 or TRBD2 may fit D (6 bases each). Per the germline V gene, CDR1 is MNHEY and CDR2 is SVGEGT. CDR3 size: 14 residues. V lost 6 bases and J 4 bases, leaving 14 bases between the germline ends.

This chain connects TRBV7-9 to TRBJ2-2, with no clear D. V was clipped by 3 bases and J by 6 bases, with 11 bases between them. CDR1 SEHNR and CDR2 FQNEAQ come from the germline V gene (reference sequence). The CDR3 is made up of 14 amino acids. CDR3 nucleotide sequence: TGTGCCAGCAGCTTCGGCTACGCGGCCGGGGAGCTGTTTTTT. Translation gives CASSFGYAAGELFF. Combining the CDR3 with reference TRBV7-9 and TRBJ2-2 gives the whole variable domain DTGVSQNPRHKITKRGQNVTFRCDPISEHNRLYWYRQTLGQGPEFLTYFQNEAQLEKSRLLSDRFSAERPKGSFSTLEIQRTEQGDSAMYLCASSFGYAAGELFFGEGSRLTVL.

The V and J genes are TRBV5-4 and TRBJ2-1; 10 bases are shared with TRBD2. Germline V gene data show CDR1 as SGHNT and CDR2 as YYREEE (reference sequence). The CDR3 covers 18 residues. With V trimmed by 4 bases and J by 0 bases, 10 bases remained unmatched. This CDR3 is CASSPQLAGFSSYNEQFF. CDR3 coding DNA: TGTGCCAGCAGCCCCCAACTAGCGGGATTTAGCTCCTACAATGAGCAGTTCTTC.

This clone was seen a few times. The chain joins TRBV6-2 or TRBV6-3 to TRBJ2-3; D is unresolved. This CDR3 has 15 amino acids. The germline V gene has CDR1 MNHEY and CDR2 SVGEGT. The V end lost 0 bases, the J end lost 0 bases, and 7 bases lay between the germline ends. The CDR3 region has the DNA TGTGCCAGCAGTTACTCGGGCTACAGCACAGATACGCAGTATTTT. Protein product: CASSYSGYSTDTQYF.

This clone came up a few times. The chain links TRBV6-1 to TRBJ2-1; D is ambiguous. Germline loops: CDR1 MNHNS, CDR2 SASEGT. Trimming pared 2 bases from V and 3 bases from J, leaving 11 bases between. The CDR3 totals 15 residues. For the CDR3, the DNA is TGTGCCAGCAGTGAACGAAACTCGGGCTACAATGAGCAGTTCTTC. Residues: CASSERNSGYNEQFF.

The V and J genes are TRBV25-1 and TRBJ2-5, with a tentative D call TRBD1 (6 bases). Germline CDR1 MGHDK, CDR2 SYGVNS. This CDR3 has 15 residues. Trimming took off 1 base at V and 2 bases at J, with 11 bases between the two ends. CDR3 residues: CASSELRQGQETQYF. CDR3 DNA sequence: TGTGCCAGCAGTGAATTAAGGCAGGGGCAAGAGACCCAGTACTTC.

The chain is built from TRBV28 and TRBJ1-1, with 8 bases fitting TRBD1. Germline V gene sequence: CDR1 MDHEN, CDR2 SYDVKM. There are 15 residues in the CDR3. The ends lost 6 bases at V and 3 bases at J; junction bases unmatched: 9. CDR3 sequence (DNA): TGTGCCAGCAGCCCCGGACAGGGAAAGCACACTGAAGCTTTCTTT. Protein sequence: CASSPGQGKHTEAFF. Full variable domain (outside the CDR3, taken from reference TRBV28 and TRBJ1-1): DVKVTQSSRYLVKRTGEKVFLECVQDMDHENMFWYRQDPGLGLRLIYFSYDVKMKEKGDIPEGYSVSREKKERFSLILESASTNQTSMYLCASSPGQGKHTEAFFGQGTRLTVV.

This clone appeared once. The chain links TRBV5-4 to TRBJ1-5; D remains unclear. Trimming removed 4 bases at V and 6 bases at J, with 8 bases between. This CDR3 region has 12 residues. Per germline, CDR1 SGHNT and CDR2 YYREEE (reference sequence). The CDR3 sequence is CASSLRGQPQHF. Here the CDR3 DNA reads TGTGCCAGCAGCCTGCGGGGTCAGCCCCAGCATTTT.

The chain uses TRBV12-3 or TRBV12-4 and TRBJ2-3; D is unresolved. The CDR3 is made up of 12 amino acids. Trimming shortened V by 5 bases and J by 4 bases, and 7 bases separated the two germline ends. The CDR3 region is CASSVLPDTQYF. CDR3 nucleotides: TGTGCCAGCAGTGTCCTCCCAGATACGCAGTATTTT.

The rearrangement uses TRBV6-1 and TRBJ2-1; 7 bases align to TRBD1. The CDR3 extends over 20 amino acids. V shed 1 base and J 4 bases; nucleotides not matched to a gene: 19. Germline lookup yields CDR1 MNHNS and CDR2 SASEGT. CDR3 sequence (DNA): TGTGCCAGCAGTGAAGGGGGGATAATTACACAGGGGCCCCTATACAATGAGCAGTTCTTC. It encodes CASSEGGIITQGPLYNEQFF.

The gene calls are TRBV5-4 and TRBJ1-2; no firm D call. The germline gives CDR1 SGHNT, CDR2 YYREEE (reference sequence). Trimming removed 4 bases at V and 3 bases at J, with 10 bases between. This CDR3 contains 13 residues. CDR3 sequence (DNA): TGTGCCAGCAGCGCCTTAAGAGACTATGGCTACACCTTC. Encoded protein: CASSALRDYGYTF.

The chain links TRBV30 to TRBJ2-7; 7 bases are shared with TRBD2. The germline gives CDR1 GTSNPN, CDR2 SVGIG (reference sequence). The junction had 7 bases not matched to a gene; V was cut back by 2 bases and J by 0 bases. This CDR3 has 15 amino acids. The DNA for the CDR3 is TGTGCCTGGAGTCATCTAGCGGTGACCTCCTACGAGCAGTACTTC. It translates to CAWSHLAVTSYEQYF.

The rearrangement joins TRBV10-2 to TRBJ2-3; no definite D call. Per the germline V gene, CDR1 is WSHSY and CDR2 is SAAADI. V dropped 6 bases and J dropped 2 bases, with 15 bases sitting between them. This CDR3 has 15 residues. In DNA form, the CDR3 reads TGCGCCAGCAGGTTCCTACCCCCTGTCACAGATACGCAGTATTTT. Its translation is CASRFLPPVTDTQYF.

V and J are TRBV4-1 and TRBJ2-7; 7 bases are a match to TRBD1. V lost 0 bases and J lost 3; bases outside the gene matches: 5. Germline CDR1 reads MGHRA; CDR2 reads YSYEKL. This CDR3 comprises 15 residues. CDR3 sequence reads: CASSQDLQGFYEQYF. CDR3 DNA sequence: TGCGCCAGCAGCCAAGACCTACAGGGGTTCTACGAGCAGTACTTC.

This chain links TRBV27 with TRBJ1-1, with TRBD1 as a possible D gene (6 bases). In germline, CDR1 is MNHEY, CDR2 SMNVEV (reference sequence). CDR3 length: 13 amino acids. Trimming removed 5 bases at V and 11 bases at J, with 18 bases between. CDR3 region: CASSPTGQPRAFF. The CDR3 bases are TGTGCCAGCAGTCCCACAGGGCAGCCGAGGGCTTTCTTT.